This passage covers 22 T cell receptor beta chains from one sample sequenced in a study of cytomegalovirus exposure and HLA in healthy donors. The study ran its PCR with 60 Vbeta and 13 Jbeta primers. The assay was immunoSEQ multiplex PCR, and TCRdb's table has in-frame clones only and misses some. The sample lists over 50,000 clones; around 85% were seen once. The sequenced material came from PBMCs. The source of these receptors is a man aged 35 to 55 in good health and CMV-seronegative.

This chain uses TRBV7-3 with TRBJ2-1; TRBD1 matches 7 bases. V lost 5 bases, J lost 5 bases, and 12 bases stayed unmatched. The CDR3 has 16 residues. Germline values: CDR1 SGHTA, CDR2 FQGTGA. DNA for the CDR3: TGTGCCAGCAGCGAGGACTCGACAGGGCGACACAATGAGCAGTTCTTC. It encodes CASSEDSTGRHNEQFF.

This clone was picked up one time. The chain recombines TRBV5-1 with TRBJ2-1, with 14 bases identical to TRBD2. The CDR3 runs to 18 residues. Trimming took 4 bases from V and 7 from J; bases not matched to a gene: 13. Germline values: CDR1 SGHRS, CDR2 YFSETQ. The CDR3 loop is CASSPASTGLAGANEQFF. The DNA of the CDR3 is TGCGCCAGCAGCCCGGCCTCTACGGGACTAGCGGGGGCAAATGAGCAGTTCTTC.

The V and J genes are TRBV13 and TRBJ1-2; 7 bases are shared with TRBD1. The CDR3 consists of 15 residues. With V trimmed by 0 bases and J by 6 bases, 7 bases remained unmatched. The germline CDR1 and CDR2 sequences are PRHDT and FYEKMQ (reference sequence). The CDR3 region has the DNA TGTGCCAGCAGCTTAGGTCCTGGGACAGTTGATGGCTACACCTTC. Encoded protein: CASSLGPGTVDGYTF.

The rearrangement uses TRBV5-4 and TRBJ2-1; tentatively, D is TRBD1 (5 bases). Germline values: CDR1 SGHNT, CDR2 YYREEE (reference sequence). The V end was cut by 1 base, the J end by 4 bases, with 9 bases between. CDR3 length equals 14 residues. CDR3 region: CASSLTGKYNEQFF. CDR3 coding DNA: TGTGCCAGCAGCTTGACAGGAAAATACAATGAGCAGTTCTTC.

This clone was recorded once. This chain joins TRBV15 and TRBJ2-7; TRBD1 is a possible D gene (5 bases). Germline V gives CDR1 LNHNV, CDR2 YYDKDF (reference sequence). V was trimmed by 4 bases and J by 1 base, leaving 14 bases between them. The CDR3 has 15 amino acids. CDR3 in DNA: TGTGCCACCAGCACTCAGGGCTCGTCATCCTACGAGCAGTACTTC. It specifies CATSTQGSSSYEQYF.

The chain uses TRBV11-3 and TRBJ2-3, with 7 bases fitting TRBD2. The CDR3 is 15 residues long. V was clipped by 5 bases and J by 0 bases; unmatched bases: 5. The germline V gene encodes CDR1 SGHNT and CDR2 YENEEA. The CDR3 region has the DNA TGTGCCAGCAGCCCCGGCGGGGGAAGCACAGATACGCAGTATTTT. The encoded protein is CASSPGGGSTDTQYF.

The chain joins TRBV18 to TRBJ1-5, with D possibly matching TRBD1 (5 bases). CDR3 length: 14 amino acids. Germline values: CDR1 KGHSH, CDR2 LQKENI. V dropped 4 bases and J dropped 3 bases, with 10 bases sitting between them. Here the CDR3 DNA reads TGTGCCAGCTCACTGTGGGGGGACAATCAGCCCCAGCATTTT. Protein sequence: CASSLWGDNQPQHF.

CDR3 DNA: TGTGCCAGTAGTATTAATCGGGACAGGAATCAGCCCCAGCATTTT. Translation gives CASSINRDRNQPQHF. The chain joins TRBV19 to TRBJ1-5, with TRBD1 matching 8 bases. CDR1 is LNHDA and CDR2 is SQIVND in the germline V gene (reference sequence). The J segment lost 4 bases and the V segment lost 3 bases, leaving 5 bases of the junction unmatched. This CDR3 has 15 amino acids. The whole variable domain, filled in from reference TRBV19 and TRBJ1-5, reads DGGITQSPKYLFRKEGQNVTLSCEQNLNHDAMYWYRQDPGQGLRLIYYSQIVNDFQKGDIAEGYSVSREKKESFPLTVTSAQKNPTAFYLCASSINRDRNQPQHFGDGTRLSIL.

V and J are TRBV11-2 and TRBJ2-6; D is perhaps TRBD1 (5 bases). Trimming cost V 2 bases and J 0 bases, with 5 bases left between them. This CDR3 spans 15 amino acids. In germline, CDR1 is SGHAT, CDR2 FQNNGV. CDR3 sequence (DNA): TGTGCCAGCAGCTTACAGGGCTCTGGGGCCAACGTCCTGACTTTC. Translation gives CASSLQGSGANVLTF.

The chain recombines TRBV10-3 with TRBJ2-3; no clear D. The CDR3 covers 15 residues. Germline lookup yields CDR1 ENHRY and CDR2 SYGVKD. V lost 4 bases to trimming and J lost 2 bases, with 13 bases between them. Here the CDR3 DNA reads TGTGCCATCAGTGTCGGAGACTTTTCCACAGATACGCAGTATTTT. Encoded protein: CAISVGDFSTDTQYF.

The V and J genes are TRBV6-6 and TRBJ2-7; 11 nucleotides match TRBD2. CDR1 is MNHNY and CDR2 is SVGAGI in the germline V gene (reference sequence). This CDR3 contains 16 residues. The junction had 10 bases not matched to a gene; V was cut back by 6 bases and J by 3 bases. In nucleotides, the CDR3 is TGTGCCAGCAGCCCCTTAGGGCTAGCGGGGGGCTACGAGCAGTACTTC. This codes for CASSPLGLAGGYEQYF.

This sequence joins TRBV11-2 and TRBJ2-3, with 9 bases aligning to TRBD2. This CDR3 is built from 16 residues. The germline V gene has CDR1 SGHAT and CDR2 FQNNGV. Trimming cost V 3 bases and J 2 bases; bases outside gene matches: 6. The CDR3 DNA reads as TGTGCCAGCAGCTTTGTTGGCGGGGGGGCCACAGATACGCAGTATTTT. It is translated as CASSFVGGGATDTQYF.

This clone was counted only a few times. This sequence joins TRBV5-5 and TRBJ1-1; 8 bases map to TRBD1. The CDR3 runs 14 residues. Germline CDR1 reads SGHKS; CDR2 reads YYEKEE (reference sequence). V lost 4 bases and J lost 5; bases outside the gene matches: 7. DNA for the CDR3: TGTGCCAGCAGCATACCCACAGGGGGAACTGAAGCTTTCTTT. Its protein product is CASSIPTGGTEAFF.

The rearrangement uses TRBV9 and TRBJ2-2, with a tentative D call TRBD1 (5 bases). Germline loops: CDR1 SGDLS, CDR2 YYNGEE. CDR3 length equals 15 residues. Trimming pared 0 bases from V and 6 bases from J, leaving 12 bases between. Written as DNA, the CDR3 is TGTGCCAGCAGCGTAGAACAGGCCAAGGCCGGGGAGCTGTTTTTT. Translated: CASSVEQAKAGELFF.

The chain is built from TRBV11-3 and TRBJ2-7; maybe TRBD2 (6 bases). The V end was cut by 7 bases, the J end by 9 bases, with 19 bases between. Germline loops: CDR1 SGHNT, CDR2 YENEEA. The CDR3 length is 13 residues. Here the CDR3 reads CASIFVRGTPQYV. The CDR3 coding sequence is TGTGCCAGCATATTTGTCCGGGGGACTCCGCAGTACGTC.

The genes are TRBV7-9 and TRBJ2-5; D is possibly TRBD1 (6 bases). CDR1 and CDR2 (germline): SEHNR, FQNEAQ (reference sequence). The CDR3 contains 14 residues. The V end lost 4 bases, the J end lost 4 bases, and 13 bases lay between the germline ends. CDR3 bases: TGTGCCAGCAGCTCTACAGGGAAGGGAGAGACCCAGTACTTC. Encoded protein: CASSSTGKGETQYF.

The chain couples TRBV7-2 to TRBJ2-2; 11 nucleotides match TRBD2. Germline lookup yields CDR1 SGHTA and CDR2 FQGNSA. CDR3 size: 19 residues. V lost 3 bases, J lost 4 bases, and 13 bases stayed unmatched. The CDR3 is CASSFLAGGLKMATGELFF. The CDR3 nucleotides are TGTGCCAGCAGCTTCTTAGCGGGGGGGCTAAAAATGGCCACCGGGGAGCTGTTTTTT.

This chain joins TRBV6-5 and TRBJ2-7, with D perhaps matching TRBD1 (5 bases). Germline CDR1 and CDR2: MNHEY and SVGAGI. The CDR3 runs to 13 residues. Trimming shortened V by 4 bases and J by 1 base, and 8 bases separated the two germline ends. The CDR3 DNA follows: TGTGCCAGCAGTTCCCAGGGATCCTACGAGCAGTACGTC. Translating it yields CASSSQGSYEQYV.

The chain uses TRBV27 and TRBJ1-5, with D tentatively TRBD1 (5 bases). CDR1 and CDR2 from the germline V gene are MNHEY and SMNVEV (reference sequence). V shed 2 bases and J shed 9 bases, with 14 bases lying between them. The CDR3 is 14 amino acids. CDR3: CASSLGSGFGPQHF. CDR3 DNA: TGTGCCAGCAGTTTAGGGTCAGGGTTTGGGCCCCAGCATTTT.

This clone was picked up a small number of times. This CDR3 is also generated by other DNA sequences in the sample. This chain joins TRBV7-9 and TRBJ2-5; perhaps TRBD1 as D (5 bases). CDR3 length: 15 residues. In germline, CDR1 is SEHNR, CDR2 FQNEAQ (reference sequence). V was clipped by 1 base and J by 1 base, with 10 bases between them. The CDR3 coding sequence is TGTGCCAGCAGCTTAGGCGCGCAGGGCCAAGAGACCCAGTACTTC. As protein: CASSLGAQGQETQYF.

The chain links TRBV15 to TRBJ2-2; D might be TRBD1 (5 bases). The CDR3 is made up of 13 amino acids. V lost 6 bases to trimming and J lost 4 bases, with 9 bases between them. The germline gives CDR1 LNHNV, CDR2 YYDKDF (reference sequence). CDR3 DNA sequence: TGTGCCACCAGTGAGACAGCCACCGGGGAGCTGTTTTTT. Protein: CATSETATGELFF.

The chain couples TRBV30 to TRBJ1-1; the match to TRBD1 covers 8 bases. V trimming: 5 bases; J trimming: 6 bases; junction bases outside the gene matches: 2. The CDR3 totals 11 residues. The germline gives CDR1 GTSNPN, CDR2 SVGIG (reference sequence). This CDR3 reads CAWGQGAEAFF. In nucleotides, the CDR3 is TGTGCCTGGGGACAGGGAGCTGAAGCTTTCTTT.